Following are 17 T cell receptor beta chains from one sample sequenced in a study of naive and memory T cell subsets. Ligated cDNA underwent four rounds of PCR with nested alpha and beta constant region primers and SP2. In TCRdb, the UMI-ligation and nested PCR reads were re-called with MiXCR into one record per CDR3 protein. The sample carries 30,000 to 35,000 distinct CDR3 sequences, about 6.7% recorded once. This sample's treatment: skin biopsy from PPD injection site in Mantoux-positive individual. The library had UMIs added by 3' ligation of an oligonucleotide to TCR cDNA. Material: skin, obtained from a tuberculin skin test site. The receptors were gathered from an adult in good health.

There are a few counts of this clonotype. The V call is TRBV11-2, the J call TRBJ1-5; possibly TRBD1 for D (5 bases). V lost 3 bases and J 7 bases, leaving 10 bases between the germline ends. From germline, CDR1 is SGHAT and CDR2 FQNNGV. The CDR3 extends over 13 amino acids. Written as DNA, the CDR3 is TGTGCCAGCAGCTTGGGTAACAGGCAGCCCCAGCATTTT. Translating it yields CASSLGNRQPQHF.

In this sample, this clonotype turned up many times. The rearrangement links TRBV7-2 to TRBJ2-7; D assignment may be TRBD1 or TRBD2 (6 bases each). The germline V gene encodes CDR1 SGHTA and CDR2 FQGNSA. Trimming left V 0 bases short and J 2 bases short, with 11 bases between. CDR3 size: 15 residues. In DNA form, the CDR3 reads TGTGCCAGCAGCTTAGCGCTCGGGGGCCCCTACGAGCAGTACTTC. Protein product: CASSLALGGPYEQYF.

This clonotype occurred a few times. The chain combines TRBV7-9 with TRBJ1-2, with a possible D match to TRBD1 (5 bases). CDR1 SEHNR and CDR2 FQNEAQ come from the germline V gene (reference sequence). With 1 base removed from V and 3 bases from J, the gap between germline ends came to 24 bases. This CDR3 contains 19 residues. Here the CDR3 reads CASSLEVDSGVGGHYGYTF. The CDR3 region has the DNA TGTGCCAGCAGCTTAGAGGTTGACAGTGGAGTGGGTGGGCACTATGGCTACACCTTC.

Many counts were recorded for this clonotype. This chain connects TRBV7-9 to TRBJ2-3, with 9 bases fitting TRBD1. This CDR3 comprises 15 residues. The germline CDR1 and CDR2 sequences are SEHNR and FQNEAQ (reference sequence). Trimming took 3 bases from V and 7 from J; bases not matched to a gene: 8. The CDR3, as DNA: TGTGCCAGCAGCTTCCCGGACAGGGGTCTTTATACGCAGTATTTT. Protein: CASSFPDRGLYTQYF. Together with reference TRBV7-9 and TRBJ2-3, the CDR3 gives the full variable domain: DTGVSQNPRHKITKRGQNVTFRCDPISEHNRLYWYRQTLGQGPEFLTYFQNEAQLEKSRLLSDRFSAERPKGSFSTLEIQRTEQGDSAMYLCASSFPDRGLYTQYFGPGTRLTVL.

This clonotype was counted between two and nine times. CDR3 DNA: TGTGCCAGTAGTACCCAAGGAACTACAAGGGCCGGCTACACCTTC. This translates into CASSTQGTTRAGYTF. The rearrangement uses TRBV19 and TRBJ1-2; no firm D call. The CDR3 contains 15 residues. Trimming cost V 4 bases and J 8 bases, with 20 bases left between them. Germline loops: CDR1 LNHDA, CDR2 SQIVND (reference sequence).

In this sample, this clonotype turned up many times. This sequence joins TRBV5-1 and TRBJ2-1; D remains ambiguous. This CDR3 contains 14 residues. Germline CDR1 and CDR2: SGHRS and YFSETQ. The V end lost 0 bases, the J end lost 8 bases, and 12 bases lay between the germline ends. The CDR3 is CASSLEGYDDEQFF. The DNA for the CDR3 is TGCGCCAGCAGCTTGGAAGGGTACGACGATGAGCAGTTCTTC.

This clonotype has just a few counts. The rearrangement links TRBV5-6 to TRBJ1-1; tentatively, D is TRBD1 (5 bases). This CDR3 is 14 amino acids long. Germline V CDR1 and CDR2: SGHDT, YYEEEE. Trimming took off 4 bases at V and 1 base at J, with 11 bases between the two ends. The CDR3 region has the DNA TGTGCCAGCAGCCGGGGACTCTCGAACACTGAAGCTTTCTTT. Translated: CASSRGLSNTEAFF.

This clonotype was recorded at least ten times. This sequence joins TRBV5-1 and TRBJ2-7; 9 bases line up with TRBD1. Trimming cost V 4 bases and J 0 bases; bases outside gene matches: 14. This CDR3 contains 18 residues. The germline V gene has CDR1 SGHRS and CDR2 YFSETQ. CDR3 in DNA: TGCGCCAGCAGCCCCCTTGCCTTCCGGGACAGGGCCTCCTACGAGCAGTACTTC. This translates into CASSPLAFRDRASYEQYF.

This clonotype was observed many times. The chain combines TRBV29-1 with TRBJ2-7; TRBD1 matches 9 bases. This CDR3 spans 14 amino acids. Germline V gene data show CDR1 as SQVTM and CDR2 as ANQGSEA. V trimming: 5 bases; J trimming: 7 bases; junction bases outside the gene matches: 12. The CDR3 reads CSVLTGTGTGEQYF. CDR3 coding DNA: TGCAGCGTTCTTACCGGGACAGGGACGGGTGAGCAGTACTTC.

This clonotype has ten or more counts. In DNA form, the CDR3 reads TGTGCCAGCAGTTCCCGGGGCGGCGGAGGGAACATAAATGAGCAGTTCTTC. This translates into CASSSRGGGGNINEQFF. V usage is TRBV6-5 and J usage is TRBJ2-1; maybe TRBD2 (6 bases). Trimming cost V 4 bases and J 7 bases, with 23 bases left between them. CDR3 length: 17 residues. Germline values: CDR1 MNHEY, CDR2 SVGAGI.

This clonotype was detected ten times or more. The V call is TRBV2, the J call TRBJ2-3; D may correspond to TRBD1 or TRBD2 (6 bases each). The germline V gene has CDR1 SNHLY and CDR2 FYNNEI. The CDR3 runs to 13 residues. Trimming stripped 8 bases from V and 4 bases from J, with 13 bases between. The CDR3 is CASGGGASDTQYF. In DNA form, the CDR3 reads TGTGCCAGCGGGGGCGGGGCTTCAGATACGCAGTATTTT.

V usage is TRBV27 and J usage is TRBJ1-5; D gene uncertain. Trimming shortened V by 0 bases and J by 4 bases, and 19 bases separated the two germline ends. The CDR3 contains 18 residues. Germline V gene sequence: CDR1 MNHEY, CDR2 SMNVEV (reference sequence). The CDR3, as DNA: TGTGCCAGCAGTTTATCCCCCGGAGGAGGGCAGGCTAATCAGCCCCAGCATTTT. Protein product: CASSLSPGGGQANQPQHF.

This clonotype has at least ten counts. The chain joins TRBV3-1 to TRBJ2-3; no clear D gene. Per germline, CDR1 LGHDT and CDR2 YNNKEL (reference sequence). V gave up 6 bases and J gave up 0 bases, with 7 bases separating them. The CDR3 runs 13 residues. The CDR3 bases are TGTGCCAGCAGTCGTCAGAGCACAGATACGCAGTATTTT. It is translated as CASSRQSTDTQYF.

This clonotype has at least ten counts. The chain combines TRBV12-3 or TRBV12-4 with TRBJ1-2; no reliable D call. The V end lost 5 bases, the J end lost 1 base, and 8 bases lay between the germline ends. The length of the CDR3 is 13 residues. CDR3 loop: CASSPDLNYGYTF. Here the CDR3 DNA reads TGTGCCAGCAGTCCGGACCTTAACTATGGCTACACCTTC.

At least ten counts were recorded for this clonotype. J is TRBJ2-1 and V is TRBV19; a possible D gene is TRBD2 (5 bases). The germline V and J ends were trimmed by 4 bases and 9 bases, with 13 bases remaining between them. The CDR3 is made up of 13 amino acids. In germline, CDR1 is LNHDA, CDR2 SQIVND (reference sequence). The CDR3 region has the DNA TGTGCCAGTAGTAGGACTTCATATAGTGAGCAGTTCTTC. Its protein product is CASSRTSYSEQFF.

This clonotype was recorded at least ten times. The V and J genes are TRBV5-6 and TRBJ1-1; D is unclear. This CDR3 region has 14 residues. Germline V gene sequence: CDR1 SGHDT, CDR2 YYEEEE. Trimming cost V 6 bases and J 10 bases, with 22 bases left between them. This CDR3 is CASNATRVLVGAFF. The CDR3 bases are TGTGCCAGCAACGCAACTCGGGTTCTTGTGGGAGCTTTCTTT.

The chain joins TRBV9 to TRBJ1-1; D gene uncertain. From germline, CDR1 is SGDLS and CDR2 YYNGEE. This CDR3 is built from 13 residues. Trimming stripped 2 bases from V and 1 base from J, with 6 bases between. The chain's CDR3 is CASSVSRNTEAFF. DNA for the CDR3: TGTGCCAGCAGCGTCTCCCGGAACACTGAAGCTTTCTTT.